The 25 T cell receptor beta chains given below trace back to one sample, sequenced in a study of cytomegalovirus exposure and HLA in healthy donors. PCR employed 60 Vbeta and 13 Jbeta primers. Sequencing used immunoSEQ multiplex PCR; TCRdb keeps in-frame clones, though not all of them. The sample holds 110,000 to 150,000 clones, 65% to 85% seen once. The sequenced sample was PBMCs. These receptors were collected from a woman in her thirties or forties in good health and CMV-seropositive.

This clone was counted a single time. The chain joins TRBV6-5 to TRBJ2-3; 7 nucleotides line up with TRBD2. From germline, CDR1 is MNHEY and CDR2 SVGAGI. The CDR3 consists of 15 residues. J was trimmed by 2 bases and V by 4 bases; bases with no gene match: 6. The CDR3 DNA is TGTGCCAGCAGTTCTTTAGCGGGTGCCACAGATACGCAGTATTTT. This codes for CASSSLAGATDTQYF.

The V call is TRBV2, the J call TRBJ1-3; TRBD1 is a possible D gene (6 bases). In germline, CDR1 is SNHLY, CDR2 FYNNEI. The CDR3 consists of 16 residues. The ends were cut back, 1 base at V and 0 bases at J, with 10 bases in the middle. CDR3 in amino acids: CASSEGTASSGNTIYF. In nucleotides, the CDR3 is TGTGCCAGCAGTGAAGGGACAGCGAGCTCTGGAAACACCATATATTTT.

CDR3 DNA: TGTGCCAGCACCAAAAATAGTGAGCAGTTCTTC. It translates to CASTKNSEQFF. The chain is built from TRBV27 and TRBJ2-1; D call uncertain. This CDR3 is built from 11 residues. Germline-derived CDR1 and CDR2 are MNHEY and SMNVEV (reference sequence). Trimming took off 7 bases at V and 9 bases at J, with 10 bases between the two ends.

The V and J genes are TRBV30 and TRBJ2-5; D may be TRBD2 (6 bases). The CDR3 sequence is 13 residues long. V was pared by 2 bases and J by 5 bases, with 12 bases between. Germline lookup yields CDR1 GTSNPN and CDR2 SVGIG (reference sequence). CDR3 in DNA: TGTGCCTGGAGTTCCCGGGGGAGGGAGACCCAGTACTTC. It is translated as CAWSSRGRETQYF.

The chain links TRBV7-8 to TRBJ2-3; D remains ambiguous. CDR1 SGHVS and CDR2 FQNEAQ come from the germline V gene. The CDR3 runs to 13 residues. The germline V and J ends were trimmed by 5 bases and 4 bases, with 10 bases remaining between them. The CDR3 region is CASSRSTADTQYF. The CDR3 nucleotides read TGTGCCAGCAGCCGAAGCACGGCAGATACGCAGTATTTT.

The chain links TRBV7-3 to TRBJ2-3; D might be TRBD2 (6 bases). The ends were cut back, 3 bases at V and 5 bases at J, with 9 bases in the middle. CDR3 length: 13 residues. CDR1 is SGHTA and CDR2 is FQGTGA in the germline V gene. In DNA, the CDR3 is TGTGCCAGCAGCTTTCGGCGGGGAGATACGCAGTATTTT. The encoded protein is CASSFRRGDTQYF.

V is TRBV5-1 and J is TRBJ2-7, with 9 bases aligning to TRBD2. From germline, CDR1 is SGHRS and CDR2 YFSETQ. V lost 0 bases to trimming and J lost 4 bases; unmatched junction nucleotides: 8. This CDR3 comprises 16 residues. The CDR3 sequence is CASSLGGTSIQYEQYF. The DNA for the CDR3 is TGCGCCAGCAGCTTGGGGGGGACTAGCATTCAGTACGAGCAGTACTTC.

On this clone: An end of the junction does not agree with germline; a read error may underlie this. The gene calls are TRBV7-9 and TRBJ1-4, with 7 bases identical to TRBD1. There are 16 residues in the CDR3. Germline-derived CDR1 and CDR2 are SEHNR and FQNEAQ (reference sequence). CDR3 in DNA: TGTTCCAGCAGCTTAGCCGGGACAGCGGGGGGTGAAAAACTGTTTTTT. This codes for CSSSLAGTAGGEKLFF.

This clone was seen a single time. The chain links TRBV4-1 to TRBJ2-1, with TRBD1 matching over 10 bases. The length of the CDR3 is 16 residues. After removal of 4 bases from V and 4 bases from J, the junction contained 7 bases not matched to a gene. The germline V gene has CDR1 MGHRA and CDR2 YSYEKL. CDR3 residues: CASSPSPGQGYNEQFF. DNA for the CDR3: TGCGCCAGCAGCCCTTCTCCGGGACAGGGGTACAATGAGCAGTTCTTC.

V is TRBV5-4 and J is TRBJ1-2; D might be TRBD1 (6 bases). V was trimmed by 0 bases and J by 3 bases, leaving 9 bases between them. The CDR3 loop spans 14 amino acids. Germline CDR1 is SGHNT and CDR2 is YYREEE (reference sequence). The CDR3 loop reads CASSLGTAHYGYTF. CDR3 nucleotide sequence: TGTGCCAGCAGCTTGGGGACAGCCCACTATGGCTACACCTTC.

The chain couples TRBV5-4 to TRBJ2-5; 7 bases line up with TRBD2. This CDR3 has 14 residues. The V gene's germline CDR1 is SGHNT and CDR2 YYREEE (reference sequence). The J segment lost 2 bases and the V segment lost 2 bases, leaving 3 bases of the junction unmatched. The CDR3, as DNA: TGTGCCAGCAGCTTCCCCGGGGGGCAAGAGACCCAGTACTTC. Its translation: CASSFPGGQETQYF.

The chain recombines TRBV2 with TRBJ2-3; tentative D call: TRBD1 (6 bases). This CDR3 region has 14 residues. Germline-derived CDR1 and CDR2 are SNHLY and FYNNEI. V lost 8 bases and J lost 2, with 14 bases in between. This CDR3 is CASGRDIDTDTQYF. CDR3 bases: TGTGCCAGCGGTAGGGACATAGACACAGATACGCAGTATTTT.

J is TRBJ2-5 and V is TRBV7-9, with D perhaps matching TRBD1 (5 bases). V was cut by 5 bases and J by 10 bases, with 17 bases left in between. The germline V gene encodes CDR1 SEHNR and CDR2 FQNEAQ (reference sequence). The CDR3 consists of 13 residues. The CDR3 nucleotides are TGTGCCAGCAGCCTAGACACTTCCAGGGACCAGTACTTC. It specifies CASSLDTSRDQYF.

The chain couples TRBV9 to TRBJ1-4; no definite D call. Trimming left V 6 bases short and J 0 bases short, with 12 bases between. CDR3 length: 15 residues. CDR1 is SGDLS, CDR2 YYNGEE, per germline. For the CDR3, the DNA is TGTGCCAGCACCAAAGACGGGACAACTAATGAAAAACTGTTTTTT. It yields the protein CASTKDGTTNEKLFF.

V usage is TRBV7-8 and J usage is TRBJ2-7; the D gene is possibly TRBD1 (6 bases). Between the trimmed V and J ends, which lost 4 bases and 2 bases, there was a span of 21 bases. CDR1 and CDR2 from the germline V gene are SGHVS and FQNEAQ. This CDR3 contains 17 residues. DNA for the CDR3: TGTGCCAGCAGCTCCCTATCAGACAGGAGAAGGACCTACGAGCAGTACTTC. Its translation: CASSSLSDRRRTYEQYF.

The rearrangement joins TRBV5-6 to TRBJ2-5; the match to TRBD2 covers 14 bases. The J call may be mistaken, given a closer DNA end match to TRBJ2-7. The CDR3 length is 16 residues. CDR1 and CDR2 from the germline V gene are SGHDT and YYEEEE. CDR3 in DNA: TGTGCCAGCAGGCGTACCGGGACTAGCGGGAGATACGAGCAGTACTTC. Its translation: CASRRTGTSGRYEQYF.

CDR3 DNA: TGCGCCAGCAGGATTGGGGGCCACTACGAGCAGTACTTC. Its protein product is CASRIGGHYEQYF. The J gene is TRBJ2-7, the V gene TRBV23-1, with D perhaps matching TRBD1 (6 bases). TRBV23-1 is reported as an ORF; its role is uncertain. This CDR3 is 13 amino acids long. V was trimmed by 6 bases and J by 3 bases, leaving 12 bases between them.

The V call is TRBV28, the J call TRBJ2-2; D possibly corresponds to TRBD2 (5 bases). Germline-derived CDR1 and CDR2 are MDHEN and SYDVKM. Trimming removed 6 bases from V and 5 bases from J, with 13 bases in between. This CDR3 is 14 amino acids long. The CDR3 reads CASSSGLLTGELFF. The CDR3 DNA sequence: TGTGCCAGCAGCTCCGGACTGCTTACCGGGGAGCTGTTTTTT.

Concerning this clone: The junction departs from germline at one end; a sequencing error may be responsible. This chain links TRBV7-9 with TRBJ2-7; D is possibly TRBD2 (5 bases). Germline V lookup: CDR1 SEHNR, CDR2 FQNEAQ (reference sequence). This CDR3 contains 12 residues. CDR3 nucleotide sequence: TGTTCCAGCAGCGCCAGGCGGGACGAGCAGTACTTC. It translates to CSSSARRDEQYF.

The chain uses TRBV28 and TRBJ1-4; TRBD1 agrees at 7 bases. V lost 7 bases to trimming and J lost 1 base; unmatched junction nucleotides: 9. This CDR3 has 16 amino acids. The V gene's germline CDR1 is MDHEN and CDR2 SYDVKM. The chain's CDR3 is CASKAPGGRTNEKLFF. The CDR3 DNA reads TGTGCCAGCAAAGCCCCAGGGGGTCGAACTAATGAAAAACTGTTTTTT. The whole variable domain, filled in from reference TRBV28 and TRBJ1-4, reads DVKVTQSSRYLVKRTGEKVFLECVQDMDHENMFWYRQDPGLGLRLIYFSYDVKMKEKGDIPEGYSVSREKKERFSLILESASTNQTSMYLCASKAPGGRTNEKLFFGSGTQLSVL.

The chain has TRBV5-6 and TRBJ2-5; 8 positions match TRBD1. Germline-derived CDR1 and CDR2 are SGHDT and YYEEEE. CDR3 length equals 14 residues. Germline trimming cut 4 bases from V and 4 bases from J; bases unmatched to any gene: 6. CDR3 protein: CASSPPDRGETQYF. DNA for the CDR3: TGTGCCAGCAGCCCCCCAGACAGGGGAGAGACCCAGTACTTC.

CDR3 DNA: TGTGCCAGCAGTTTGATTACTAGCGGGACAAGCTACGAGCAGTACTTC. This sequence encodes CASSLITSGTSYEQYF. The chain joins TRBV28 to TRBJ2-7; 10 bases fit TRBD2. The J segment lost 3 bases and the V segment lost 3 bases, leaving 8 bases of the junction unmatched. CDR1 and CDR2 from the germline V gene are MDHEN and SYDVKM. The CDR3 is 16 residues long.

This CDR3 reads CASSAGQGAYEQYF. The CDR3 DNA reads as TGTGCCAGCAGCGCGGGACAGGGGGCTTACGAGCAGTACTTC. The gene calls are TRBV7-2 and TRBJ2-7, with 12 nucleotides matching TRBD1. CDR3 size: 14 residues. Unmatched junction bases numbered 3, after V lost 5 bases and J lost 4 bases. The germline V gene has CDR1 SGHTA and CDR2 FQGNSA.

The rearrangement uses TRBV6-5 and TRBJ1-2; D is undetermined. CDR1 is MNHEY, CDR2 SVGAGI, per germline. The V end lost 2 bases, the J end lost 3 bases, and 16 bases lay between the germline ends. CDR3 length: 16 amino acids. CDR3 in DNA: TGTGCCAGCAGTTACGCCCCGAGCCGCGATGACTATGGCTACACCTTC. Translation gives CASSYAPSRDDYGYTF.

The chain is built from TRBV7-8 and TRBJ1-2, with 9 bases that match TRBD1. Trimming cost V 5 bases and J 5 bases; bases outside gene matches: 3. The germline gives CDR1 SGHVS, CDR2 FQNEAQ. This CDR3 has 13 amino acids. CDR3 in DNA: TGTGCCAGCAGCGACAGGGGGTCTTATGGCTACACCTTC. It translates to CASSDRGSYGYTF.